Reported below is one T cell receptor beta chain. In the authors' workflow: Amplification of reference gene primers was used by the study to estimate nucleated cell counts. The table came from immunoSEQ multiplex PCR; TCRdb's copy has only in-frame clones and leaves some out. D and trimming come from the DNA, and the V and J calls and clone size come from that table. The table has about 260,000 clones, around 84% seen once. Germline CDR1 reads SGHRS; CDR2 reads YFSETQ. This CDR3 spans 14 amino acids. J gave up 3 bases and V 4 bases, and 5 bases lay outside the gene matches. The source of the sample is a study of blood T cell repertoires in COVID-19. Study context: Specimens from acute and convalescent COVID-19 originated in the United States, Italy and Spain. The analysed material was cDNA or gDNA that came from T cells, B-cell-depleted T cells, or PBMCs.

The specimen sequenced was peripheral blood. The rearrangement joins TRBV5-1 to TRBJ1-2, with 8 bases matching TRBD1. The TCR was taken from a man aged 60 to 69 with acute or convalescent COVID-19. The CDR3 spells CASSLRTGHYGYTF. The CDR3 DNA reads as TGCGCCAGCAGCCTTCGGACAGGGCACTATGGCTACACCTTC.